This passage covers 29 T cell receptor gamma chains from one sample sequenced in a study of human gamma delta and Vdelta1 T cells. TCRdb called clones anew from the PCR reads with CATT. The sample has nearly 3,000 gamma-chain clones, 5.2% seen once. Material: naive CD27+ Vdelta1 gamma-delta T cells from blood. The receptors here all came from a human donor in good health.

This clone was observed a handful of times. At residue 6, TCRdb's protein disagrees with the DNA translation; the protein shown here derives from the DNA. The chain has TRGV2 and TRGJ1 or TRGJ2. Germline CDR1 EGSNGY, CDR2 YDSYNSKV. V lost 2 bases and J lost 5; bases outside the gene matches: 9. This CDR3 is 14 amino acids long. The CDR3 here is CATWDVGGNYKKLF. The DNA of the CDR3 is TGTGCCACCTGGGACGTCGGGGGAAATTATAAGAAACTCTTT.

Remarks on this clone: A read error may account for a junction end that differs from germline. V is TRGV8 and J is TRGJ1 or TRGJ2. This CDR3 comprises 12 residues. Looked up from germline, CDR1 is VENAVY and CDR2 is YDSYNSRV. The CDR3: CATLDFCYTKLF. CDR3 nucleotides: TGTGCCACCTTGGATTTTTGTTATACGAAACTCTTT.

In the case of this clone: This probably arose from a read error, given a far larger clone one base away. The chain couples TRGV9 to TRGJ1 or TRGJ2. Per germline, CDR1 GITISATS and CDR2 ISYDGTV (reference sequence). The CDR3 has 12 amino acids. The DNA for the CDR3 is TGTGCCTTGTGGGCTAATTATTATAAGAAACTATTT. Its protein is CALWANYYKKLF.

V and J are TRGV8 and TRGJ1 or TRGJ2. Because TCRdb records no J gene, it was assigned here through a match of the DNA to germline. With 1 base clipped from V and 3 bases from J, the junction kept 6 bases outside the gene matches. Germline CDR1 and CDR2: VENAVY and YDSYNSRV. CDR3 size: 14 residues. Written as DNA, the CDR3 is TGTGCCACCTGGGATAGTCCCCGTTATTATAAGAAACTCTTT. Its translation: CATWDSPRYYKKLF.

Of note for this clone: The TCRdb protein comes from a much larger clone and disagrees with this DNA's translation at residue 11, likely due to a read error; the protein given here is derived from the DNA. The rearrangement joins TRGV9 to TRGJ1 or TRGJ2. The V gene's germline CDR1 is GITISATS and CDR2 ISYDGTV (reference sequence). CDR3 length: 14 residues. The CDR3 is CALWEVYGYYRKLF. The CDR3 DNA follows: TGTGCCTTGTGGGAGGTATACGGTTATTATAGGAAACTCTTT.

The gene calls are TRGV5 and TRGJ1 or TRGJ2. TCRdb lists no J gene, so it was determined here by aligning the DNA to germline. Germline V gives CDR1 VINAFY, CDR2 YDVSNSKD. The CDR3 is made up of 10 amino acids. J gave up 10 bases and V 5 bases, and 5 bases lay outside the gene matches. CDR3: CATWGGKKLF. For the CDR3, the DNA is TGTGCCACCTGGGGGGGAAAGAAACTCTTT.

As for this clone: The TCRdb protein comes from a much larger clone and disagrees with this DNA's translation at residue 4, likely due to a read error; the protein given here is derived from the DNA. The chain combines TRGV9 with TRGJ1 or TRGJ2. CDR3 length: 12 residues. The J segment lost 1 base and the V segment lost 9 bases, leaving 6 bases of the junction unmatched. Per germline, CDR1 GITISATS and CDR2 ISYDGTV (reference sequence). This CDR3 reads CALRANYYKKLF. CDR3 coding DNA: TGTGCCTTGCGGGCTAATTATTATAAGAAACTCTTT.

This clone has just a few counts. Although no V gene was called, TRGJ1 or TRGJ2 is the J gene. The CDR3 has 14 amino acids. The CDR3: CATWDNRRYYKKLF. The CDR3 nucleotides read TGTGCCACCTGGGACAACCGCCGTTATTATAAGAAACTCTTT.

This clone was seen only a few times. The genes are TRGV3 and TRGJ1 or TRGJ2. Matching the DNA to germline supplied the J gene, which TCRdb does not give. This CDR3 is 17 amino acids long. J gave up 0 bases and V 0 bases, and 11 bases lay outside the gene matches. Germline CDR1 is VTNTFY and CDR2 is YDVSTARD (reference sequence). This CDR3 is CATWDRSLTSNYYKKLF. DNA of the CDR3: TGTGCCACCTGGGACAGGTCACTTACGTCGAATTATTATAAGAAACTCTTT.

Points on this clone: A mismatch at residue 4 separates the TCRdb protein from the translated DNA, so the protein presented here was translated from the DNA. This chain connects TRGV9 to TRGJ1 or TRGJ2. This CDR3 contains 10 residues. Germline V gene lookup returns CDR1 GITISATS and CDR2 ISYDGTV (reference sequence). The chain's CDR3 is CALGEVKKLF. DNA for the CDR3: TGTGCCTTGGGGGAGGTGAAAAAACTCTTT.

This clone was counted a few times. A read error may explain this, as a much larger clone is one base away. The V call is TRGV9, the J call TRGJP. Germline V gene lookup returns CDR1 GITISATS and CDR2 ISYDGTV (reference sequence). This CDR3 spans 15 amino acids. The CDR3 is CALWEVRLGKKNKVF. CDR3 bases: TGTGCCTTGTGGGAGGTGCGGTTGGGCAAAAAAAACAAGGTATTT.

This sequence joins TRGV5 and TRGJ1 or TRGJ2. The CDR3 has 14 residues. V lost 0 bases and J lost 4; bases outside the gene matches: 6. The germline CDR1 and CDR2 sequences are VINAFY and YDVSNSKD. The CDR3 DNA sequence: TGTGCCACCTGGGACAGGCCTTACTATTATAAGAAACTCTTT. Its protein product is CATWDRPYYYKKLF.

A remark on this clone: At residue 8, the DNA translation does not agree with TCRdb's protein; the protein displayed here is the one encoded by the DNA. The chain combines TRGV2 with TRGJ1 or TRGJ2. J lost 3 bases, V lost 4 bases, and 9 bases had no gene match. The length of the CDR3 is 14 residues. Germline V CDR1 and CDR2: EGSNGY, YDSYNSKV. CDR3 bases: TGTGCCACCTGGGATCCGAACGCTTATTATAAGAAACTCTTT. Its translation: CATWDPNAYYKKLF.

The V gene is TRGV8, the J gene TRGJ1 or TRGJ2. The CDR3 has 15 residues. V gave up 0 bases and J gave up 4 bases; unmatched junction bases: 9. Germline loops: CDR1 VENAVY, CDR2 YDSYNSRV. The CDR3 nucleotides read TGTGCCACCTGGGATAGGGAGAATCTCTATTATAAGAAACTCTTT. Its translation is CATWDRENLYYKKLF.

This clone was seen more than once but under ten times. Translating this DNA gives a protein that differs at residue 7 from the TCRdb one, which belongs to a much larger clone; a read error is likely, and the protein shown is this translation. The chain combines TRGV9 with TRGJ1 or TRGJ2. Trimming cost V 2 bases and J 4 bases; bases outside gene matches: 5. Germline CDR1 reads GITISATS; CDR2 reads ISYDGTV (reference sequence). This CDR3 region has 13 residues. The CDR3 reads CALWEEKYYKKLF. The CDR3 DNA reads TGTGCCTTGTGGGAGGAGAAGTATTATAAGAAACTCTTT.

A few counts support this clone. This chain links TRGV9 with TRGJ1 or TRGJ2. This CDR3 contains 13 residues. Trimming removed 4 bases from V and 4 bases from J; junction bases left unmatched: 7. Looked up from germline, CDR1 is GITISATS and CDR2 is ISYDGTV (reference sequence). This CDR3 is CALWEPEYYKKLF. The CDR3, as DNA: TGTGCCTTGTGGGAACCGGAGTATTATAAGAAACTCTTT.

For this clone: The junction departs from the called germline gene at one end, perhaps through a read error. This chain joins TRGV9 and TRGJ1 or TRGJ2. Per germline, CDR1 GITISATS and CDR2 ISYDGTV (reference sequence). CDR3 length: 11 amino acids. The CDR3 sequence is CAVGWHYEKLF. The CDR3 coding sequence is TGTGCTGTGGGTTGGCATTATGAGAAACTCTTT.

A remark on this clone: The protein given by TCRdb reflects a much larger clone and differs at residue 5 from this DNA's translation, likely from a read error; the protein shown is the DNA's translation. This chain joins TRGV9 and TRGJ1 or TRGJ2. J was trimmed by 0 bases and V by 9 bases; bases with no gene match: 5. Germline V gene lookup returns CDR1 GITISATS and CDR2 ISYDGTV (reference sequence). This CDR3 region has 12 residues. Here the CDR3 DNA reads TGTGCCTTGGAGGCGAATTATTATAAGAAACTCTTT. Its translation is CALEANYYKKLF.

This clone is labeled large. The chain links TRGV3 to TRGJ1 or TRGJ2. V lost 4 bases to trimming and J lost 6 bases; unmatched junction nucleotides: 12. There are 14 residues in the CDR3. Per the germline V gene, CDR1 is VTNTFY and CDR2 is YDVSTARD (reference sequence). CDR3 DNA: TGTGCCACCTGGGAAGGGCCACGAGGTTATAAGAAACTCTTT. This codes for CATWEGPRGYKKLF.

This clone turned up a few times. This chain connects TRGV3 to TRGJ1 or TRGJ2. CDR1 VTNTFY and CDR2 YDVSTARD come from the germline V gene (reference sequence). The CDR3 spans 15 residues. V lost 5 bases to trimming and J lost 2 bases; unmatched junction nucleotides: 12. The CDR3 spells CATWGATRYYYKKLF. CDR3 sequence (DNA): TGTGCCACCTGGGGCGCCACCAGATATTATTATAAGAAACTCTTT.

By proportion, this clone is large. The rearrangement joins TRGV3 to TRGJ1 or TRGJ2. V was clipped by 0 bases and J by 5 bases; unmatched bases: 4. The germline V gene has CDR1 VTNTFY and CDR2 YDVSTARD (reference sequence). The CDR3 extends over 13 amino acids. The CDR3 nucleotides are TGTGCCACCTGGGACAGGTCTCATTATAAGAAACTCTTT. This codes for CATWDRSHYKKLF.

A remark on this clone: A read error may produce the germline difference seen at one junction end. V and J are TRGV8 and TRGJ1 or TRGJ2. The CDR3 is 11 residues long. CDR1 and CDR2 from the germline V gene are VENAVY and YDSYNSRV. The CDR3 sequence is CATGDRHKKLF. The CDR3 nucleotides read TGTGCCACCGGGGATAGGCATAAGAAACTCTTT.

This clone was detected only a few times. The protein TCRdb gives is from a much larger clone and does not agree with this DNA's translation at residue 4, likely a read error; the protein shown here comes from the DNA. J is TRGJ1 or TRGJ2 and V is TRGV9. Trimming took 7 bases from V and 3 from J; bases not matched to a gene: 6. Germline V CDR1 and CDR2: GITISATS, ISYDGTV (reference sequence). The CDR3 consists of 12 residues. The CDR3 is CALCGTYYKKLF. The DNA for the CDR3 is TGTGCCTTGTGTGGGACTTATTATAAGAAACTCTTT.

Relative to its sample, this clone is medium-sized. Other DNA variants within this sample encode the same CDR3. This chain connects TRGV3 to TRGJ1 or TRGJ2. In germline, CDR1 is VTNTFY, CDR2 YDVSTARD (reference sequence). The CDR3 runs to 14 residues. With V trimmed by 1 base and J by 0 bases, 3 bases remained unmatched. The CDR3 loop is CATWDSRNYYKKLF. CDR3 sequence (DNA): TGTGCCACCTGGGACAGTAGGAATTATTATAAGAAACTCTTT.

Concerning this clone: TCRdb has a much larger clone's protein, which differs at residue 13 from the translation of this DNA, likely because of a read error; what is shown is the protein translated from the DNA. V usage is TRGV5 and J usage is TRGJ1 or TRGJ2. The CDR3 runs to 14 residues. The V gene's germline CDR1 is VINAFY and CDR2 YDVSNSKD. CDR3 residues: CATWDRRGYYKKIF. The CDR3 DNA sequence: TGTGCCACCTGGGACAGGAGGGGTTATTATAAGAAAATATTT.

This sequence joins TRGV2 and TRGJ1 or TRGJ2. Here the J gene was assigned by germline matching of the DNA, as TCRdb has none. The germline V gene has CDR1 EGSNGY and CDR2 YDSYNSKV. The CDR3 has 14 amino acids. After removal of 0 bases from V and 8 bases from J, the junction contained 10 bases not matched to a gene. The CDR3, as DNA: TGTGCCACCTGGGACGGGCTTTGGTCCCATAAGAAACTCTTT. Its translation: CATWDGLWSHKKLF.

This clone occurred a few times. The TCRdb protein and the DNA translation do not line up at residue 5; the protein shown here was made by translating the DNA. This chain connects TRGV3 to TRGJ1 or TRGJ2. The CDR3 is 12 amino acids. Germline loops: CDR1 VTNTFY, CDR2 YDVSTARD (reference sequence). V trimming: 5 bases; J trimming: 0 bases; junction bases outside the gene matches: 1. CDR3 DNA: TGTGCCACCTGGGGGAATTATTATAAGAAACTCTTT. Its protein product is CATWGNYYKKLF.

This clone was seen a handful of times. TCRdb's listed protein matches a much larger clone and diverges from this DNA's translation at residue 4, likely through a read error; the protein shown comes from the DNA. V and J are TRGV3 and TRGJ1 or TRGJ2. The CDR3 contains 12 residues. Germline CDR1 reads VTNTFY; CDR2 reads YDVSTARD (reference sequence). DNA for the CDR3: TGTGCCACCCGGGACGGTAATTATAAGAAACTCTTT. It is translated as CATRDGNYKKLF.

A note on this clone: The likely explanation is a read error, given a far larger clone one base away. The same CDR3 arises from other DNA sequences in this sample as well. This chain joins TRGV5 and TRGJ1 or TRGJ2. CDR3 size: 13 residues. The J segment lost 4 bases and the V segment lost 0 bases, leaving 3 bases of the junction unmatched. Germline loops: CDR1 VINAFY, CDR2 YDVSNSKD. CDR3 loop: CATWDRRYYKKLF. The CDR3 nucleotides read TGTGCCACCTGGGACAGGAGGTATTATAAGAAACTCTTT.